This TCR beta chain was identified during a study of cytomegalovirus exposure and HLA in healthy donors. Findings and caveats of the study: The sole available immune exposure information was CMV serostatus.

With 60 Vbeta and 13 Jbeta primers, the PCR was carried out. The repertoire was sequenced with immunoSEQ multiplex PCR; TCRdb's copy has only in-frame clones and lacks some. The sample contains fewer than 200,000 clones, approximately 85% of which appear only once. As concerns this clone: Its antigen is unknown.

Germline V gene data show CDR1 as SGHTA and CDR2 as FQGTGA. The V and J ends lost 2 bases and 2 bases respectively, with 15 bases between them. The CDR3 runs to 16 residues. The gene calls are TRBV7-3 and TRBJ1-2, with D possibly TRBD1 on 6 matching bases. The sample was PBMCs. The source of this sequence is a man under 40 in good health and CMV-seropositive. The CDR3 DNA follows: TGTGCCAGCAGCTTACTGGGGGCAGACCTGAACTATGGCTACACCTTC. Amino acids: CASSLLGADLNYGYTF.